This TCR beta chain was recorded in a study of regulatory T cells in long-lasting Graves disease. Construction of the TCR beta libraries employed iRepertoire HTBI primers in conjunction with Arm-PCR of CDR3 regions. As handled by the study authors: Sample data revealed 60 to 80 TRBV and some 14 TRBJ segments. One entry per CDR3 protein results from TCRdb running MiXCR on the multiplex PCR reads. The V and J calls here are based on TCRdb, not the publication. Here the sample spans some 450,000 distinct CDR3 sequences, 16% being singletons. Germline loops: CDR1 LNHDA, CDR2 SQIVND (reference sequence). Between the trimmed V and J ends, which lost 6 bases and 3 bases, there was a span of 15 bases. This CDR3 region has 15 residues. Time point given: newly diagnosed GD, antithyroid drugs for less than 3 months. Isolated PBMC RNA provided the starting material for the TCR library. Diagnosing Graves' disease relied on the American Thyroid Association guidelines.

About this clonotype: The antigen remains unidentified.

General study results and limits: Rather than thyroid tissue, only peripheral blood underwent study.

The same sample was also studied in work on T cells in Graves' hyperthyroidism and ophthalmopathy. From that second work: Among clonotypes expanded in thyroid above 0.001, most were also found in blood.

The rearrangement joins TRBV19 to TRBJ2-1, with D perhaps matching TRBD1 (6 bases). The source was peripheral blood mononuclear cells (PBMCs), collected at new diagnosis, from a patient treated with antithyroid drugs. The receptor comes from a woman in her twenties or thirties with Graves disease. CDR3 nucleotide sequence: TGTGCCAGTAGAGCCGGGACAATTCTCTACAATGAGCAGTTCTTC. Amino acid sequence: CASRAGTILYNEQFF.